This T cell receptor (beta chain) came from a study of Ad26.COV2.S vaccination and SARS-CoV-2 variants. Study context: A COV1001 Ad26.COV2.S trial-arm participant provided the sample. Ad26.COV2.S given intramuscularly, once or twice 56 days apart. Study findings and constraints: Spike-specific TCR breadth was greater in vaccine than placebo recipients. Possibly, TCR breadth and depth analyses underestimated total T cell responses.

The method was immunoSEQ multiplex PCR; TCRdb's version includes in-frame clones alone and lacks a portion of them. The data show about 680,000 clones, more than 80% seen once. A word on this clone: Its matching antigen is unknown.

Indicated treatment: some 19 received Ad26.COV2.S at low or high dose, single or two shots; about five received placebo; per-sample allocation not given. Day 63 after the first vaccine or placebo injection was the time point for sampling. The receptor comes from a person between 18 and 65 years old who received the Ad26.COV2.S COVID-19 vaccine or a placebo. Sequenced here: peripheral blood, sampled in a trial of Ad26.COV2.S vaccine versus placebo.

In DNA form, the CDR3 reads TGTGCCAGCAGTACCGGGACAGGGCCAACCGGGGAGCTGTTTTTT. It specifies CASSTGTGPTGELFF. The chain joins TRBV11-2 to TRBJ2-2; 9 bases are a match to TRBD1. The CDR3 has 15 residues. Germline CDR1 and CDR2: SGHAT and FQNNGV. The V and J ends lost 6 bases and 5 bases, in that order; junction bases with no gene match: 7.